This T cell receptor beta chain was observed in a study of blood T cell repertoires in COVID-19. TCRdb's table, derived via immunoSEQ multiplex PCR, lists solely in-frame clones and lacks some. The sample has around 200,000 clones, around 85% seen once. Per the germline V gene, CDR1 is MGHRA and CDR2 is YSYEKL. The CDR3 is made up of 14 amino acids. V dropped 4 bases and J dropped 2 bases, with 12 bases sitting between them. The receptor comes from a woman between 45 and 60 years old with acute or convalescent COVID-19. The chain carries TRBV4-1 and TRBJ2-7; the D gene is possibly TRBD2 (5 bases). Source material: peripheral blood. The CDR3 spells CASSPLGLTYEQYF. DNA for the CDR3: TGCGCCAGCAGCCCGCTAGGACTTACCTACGAGCAGTACTTC.